The rows below give T cell receptor beta chains drawn from one sample of a study of vaccination and CD4 T cells after COVID-19. These receptors have no known antigen. TCRdb reanalysed the PCR reads using MiXCR and keeps one entry per CDR3 protein. In the table there are about 15,000 distinct CDR3 sequences, 45% of which are singletons. This sample comprised CD4+ T cells from blood, cultured in vitro, obtained before SARS-CoV-2 vaccination. These receptors all come from a human donor who received a COVID-19 vaccine. The CDR3 runs from the conserved cysteine through the conserved F or W. A D gene is named only where the DNA matches it firmly. Clone size, where shown, is once, few, many, or a class for clones that have expanded.

clone_size,j_call,cdr3_length,v_call,d_call,cdr3_aa,cdr3_nt
-,TRBJ1-2,13,TRBV14,-,CASSLRVYYGYTF,TGTGCCAGCAGCCTCAGGGTTTACTATGGCTACACCTTC
few,TRBJ2-6,15,TRBV7-3,-,CASSKDISGANVLTF,TGTGCCAGCAGTAAGGACATCTCTGGGGCCAACGTCCTGACTTTC
-,TRBJ1-1,14,TRBV5-4,TRBD1,CASSPGTVNTEAFF,TGTGCCAGCAGCCCCGGGACAGTGAACACTGAAGCTTTCTTT
-,TRBJ2-3,14,TRBV20-1,TRBD1,CSATGQGRTDTQYF,TGCAGCGCTACTGGACAGGGTCGGACAGATACGCAGTATTTT
-,TRBJ2-1,8,TRBV7-9,-,CASSPHFF,TGTGCCAGCAGCCCACACTTCTTC
-,TRBJ1-6,15,TRBV7-2,-,CASSLSESYNSPLHF,TGTGCCAGCAGCTTATCCGAGTCCTATAATTCACCCCTCCACTTT
once,TRBJ1-2,15,TRBV5-1,TRBD1,CASSSGQGSGYGYTF,TGCGCCAGCAGCTCTGGACAGGGCTCGGGCTATGGCTACACCTTC
-,TRBJ2-5,17,TRBV7-6,TRBD2,CASSRQPSSGGVETQYF,TGTGCCAGCAGTCGTCAACCTTCTAGCGGGGGGGTTGAGACCCAGTACTTC
-,TRBJ2-7,14,TRBV19,-,CASSTQGLWYEQYF,TGTGCCAGTAGTACACAGGGTCTGTGGTACGAGCAGTACTTC
few,TRBJ1-1,13,TRBV6-1,-,CASKGGSGREAFF,TGTGCCAGCAAAGGAGGTAGCGGACGAGAAGCTTTCTTT
-,TRBJ2-7,12,TRBV20-1,-,CSARSGSYEQYF,TGCAGTGCTAGGTCGGGGTCCTACGAGCAGTACTTC
few,TRBJ1-2,14,TRBV9,TRBD1,CASSEDRGNYGYTF,TGTGCCAGCAGCGAGGACAGGGGTAACTATGGCTACACCTTC
-,TRBJ1-1,14,TRBV14,-,CASSPMGRNTEAFF,TGTGCCAGCAGCCCGATGGGACGGAACACTGAAGCTTTCTTT
-,TRBJ1-2,12,TRBV2,-,CAGSPRDYGYTF,TGTGCCGGCAGTCCGCGGGACTATGGCTACACCTTC
medium-sized,TRBJ1-5,13,TRBV27,-,CASSAGAGQPQHF,TGTGCCAGCAGCGCAGGGGCAGGTCAGCCCCAGCATTTT
-,TRBJ2-1,15,TRBV10-1,TRBD2,CASSLAGGLDNEQFF,TGCGCCAGCAGCCTAGCGGGGGGCCTAGACAATGAGCAGTTCTTC
-,TRBJ2-3,14,TRBV19,-,CASSRGGRSDTQYF,TGTGCCAGTAGTAGGGGGGGCAGGTCAGATACGCAGTATTTT
few,TRBJ1-3,18,TRBV6-5,TRBD1,CASSYAGDSTVSGNTIYF,TGTGCCAGCAGTTACGCAGGGGACAGCACCGTCTCTGGAAACACCATATATTTT
-,TRBJ2-7,14,TRBV7-9,-,CASSPRQDHYEQYF,TGTGCCAGCAGCCCCCGACAGGACCATTACGAGCAGTACTTC
-,TRBJ2-3,12,TRBV10-2,-,CASSDLEDTQYF,TGCGCCAGCAGTGACCTAGAGGATACGCAGTATTTT
-,TRBJ2-5,14,TRBV25-1,-,CASSELGGLETQYF,TGTGCCAGCAGTGAATTAGGGGGGCTGGAGACCCAGTACTTC
few,TRBJ1-6,14,TRBV10-1,-,CATLGGPINSPLHF,TGCGCCACTCTAGGGGGTCCAATTAATTCACCCCTCCACTTT
-,TRBJ2-3,15,TRBV20-1,-,CSARGGQGHTDTQYF,TGCAGTGCTAGGGGAGGGCAGGGGCACACAGATACGCAGTATTTT
-,TRBJ2-3,12,TRBV30,-,CASTDPTDTQYF,TGTGCCTCCACAGATCCCACAGATACGCAGTATTTT